Shown below are 26 T cell receptor beta chains from a single sample sequenced in a study of shared clonotypes between healthy human individuals. The naive CD8 population came from CD45RO-negative cells selected for CCR7, without terminally differentiated effector memory CD45RA+ cells. Libraries were prepared by immunoSEQ multiplex PCR; TCRdb keeps only in-frame clonotypes and omits some of them. Of over 2,000,000 clones detected, roughly 95% appear once; the ten largest clones hold 1.5% to 2%. Sequenced sample: naive CD8+ T cells from PBMCs. The receptor set was obtained from a man between 18 and 35 years old in good health. Some clones in this sample may be carry-over from other donors' samples.

The chain joins TRBV19 to TRBJ1-4, with D perhaps matching TRBD1 (5 bases). CDR1 and CDR2 (germline): LNHDA, SQIVND (reference sequence). Trimming stripped 6 bases from V and 8 bases from J, with 19 bases between. The CDR3 is 15 amino acids. CDR3 protein: CASSAQGRPAEKLFF. CDR3 nucleotides: TGTGCCAGTAGCGCCCAGGGACGGCCCGCCGAAAAACTGTTTTTT.

The chain carries TRBV2 and TRBJ2-3; weak D call: TRBD2 (6 bases). V lost 7 bases and J 1 base, leaving 15 bases between the germline ends. The CDR3 consists of 15 residues. Germline V gene lookup returns CDR1 SNHLY and CDR2 FYNNEI. CDR3 coding DNA: TGTGCCAGCACCCCTGGCTCTAGCGGCACAGATACGCAGTATTTT. It specifies CASTPGSSGTDTQYF.

The sample holds one count of this clone. V and J are TRBV28 and TRBJ2-7, with D perhaps matching TRBD1 (6 bases). Trimming stripped 6 bases from V and 4 bases from J, with 22 bases between. The CDR3 contains 16 residues. Per the germline V gene, CDR1 is MDHEN and CDR2 is SYDVKM. CDR3 protein: CASSPIPTGSFYEQYF. The CDR3 region has the DNA TGTGCCAGCAGCCCAATACCAACAGGGAGTTTTTACGAGCAGTACTTC.

The chain has TRBV7-9 and TRBJ2-5; TRBD1 or TRBD2 may be the D gene (5 bases each). V lost 2 bases, J lost 1 base, and 17 bases lay in between. Germline assignment: CDR1 SEHNR and CDR2 FQNEAQ (reference sequence). The CDR3 runs 17 residues. This chain's CDR3 is CASSLFGIGTRQETQYF. CDR3 coding DNA: TGTGCCAGCAGCTTATTCGGAATCGGGACCCGCCAAGAGACCCAGTACTTC.

The chain combines TRBV2 with TRBJ2-7; TRBD2 might be the D (5 bases). The CDR3 has 15 residues. The V gene's germline CDR1 is SNHLY and CDR2 FYNNEI. Between the trimmed V and J ends, which lost 6 bases and 3 bases, there was a span of 18 bases. In nucleotides, the CDR3 is TGTGCCAGCAGCGAAACCCCAAAACGGGGCTACGAGCAGTACTTC. Its translation: CASSETPKRGYEQYF.

This sequence joins TRBV29-1 and TRBJ2-1, with D possibly being TRBD2 (7 bases). Germline CDR1 and CDR2: SQVTM and ANQGSEA. The CDR3 runs 14 residues. CDR3 sequence reads: CRIGGGSSYNEQFF. CDR3 nucleotide sequence: TGCAGGATTGGGGGCGGGAGCTCCTACAATGAGCAGTTCTTC.

The chain combines TRBV13 with TRBJ1-2; 11 bases fit TRBD1. The germline V gene has CDR1 PRHDT and CDR2 FYEKMQ (reference sequence). The CDR3 consists of 15 residues. With V trimmed by 4 bases and J by 5 bases, 6 bases remained unmatched. CDR3 nucleotide sequence: TGTGCCAGCAGCTCCGGGACAGGGGGTTTTTATGGCTACACCTTC. Amino acid sequence: CASSSGTGGFYGYTF.

The gene calls are TRBV5-1 and TRBJ2-3, with D perhaps matching TRBD2 (5 bases). Germline CDR1 SGHRS, CDR2 YFSETQ. With 2 bases removed from V and 5 bases from J, the gap between germline ends came to 15 bases. This CDR3 region has 15 residues. CDR3 in amino acids: CASSFRGRGQDTQYF. CDR3 nucleotides: TGCGCCAGCAGCTTTCGCGGGCGTGGCCAAGATACGCAGTATTTT.

This clone appeared once. The chain has TRBV28 and TRBJ1-1, with 10 bases identical to TRBD1. The germline V gene encodes CDR1 MDHEN and CDR2 SYDVKM. The J segment lost 1 base and the V segment lost 10 bases, leaving 15 bases of the junction unmatched. CDR3 length: 17 residues. The CDR3 sequence: CAISFPTGGKANTEAFF. CDR3 nucleotide sequence: TGTGCCATCTCCTTCCCGACAGGGGGCAAGGCGAACACTGAAGCTTTCTTT.

The V call is TRBV9, the J call TRBJ1-2; a possible D gene is TRBD1 (5 bases). The CDR3 runs to 15 residues. CDR1 and CDR2 from the germline V gene are SGDLS and YYNGEE. V lost 2 bases and J 2 bases, leaving 13 bases between the germline ends. CDR3 DNA: TGTGCCAGCAGCGTTCTGGACACCTTCAACTATGGCTACACCTTC. Translated: CASSVLDTFNYGYTF.

This chain links TRBV6-5 with TRBJ2-5, with D perhaps given as TRBD1 or TRBD2 (5 bases each). Trimming removed 6 bases at V and 2 bases at J, with 13 bases between. CDR1 is MNHEY and CDR2 is SVGAGI in the germline V gene. This CDR3 contains 14 residues. Here the CDR3 DNA reads TGTGCCAGCAGGGGGGACGGCCGACAAGAGACCCAGTACTTC. Protein: CASRGDGRQETQYF.

The genes are TRBV11-2 and TRBJ2-1, with TRBD1 identical over 8 bases. Germline CDR1 reads SGHAT; CDR2 reads FQNNGV. V trimming: 6 bases; J trimming: 3 bases; junction bases outside the gene matches: 7. The CDR3 totals 15 residues. This CDR3 is CASREGQGSYNEQFF. For the CDR3, the DNA is TGTGCCAGCAGGGAAGGACAGGGAAGCTACAATGAGCAGTTCTTC.

The chain employs TRBV28 and TRBJ2-5; D unclear. V was shortened by 5 bases and J by 2 bases, with 15 bases between the two germline ends. The CDR3 has 15 amino acids. In germline, CDR1 is MDHEN, CDR2 SYDVKM. The CDR3 region is CASSPGTQWQETQYF. DNA for the CDR3: TGTGCCAGCAGTCCAGGAACCCAGTGGCAAGAGACCCAGTACTTC.

V usage is TRBV19 and J usage is TRBJ1-1; TRBD1 matches 7 bases. The CDR3 consists of 13 residues. Germline CDR1 reads LNHDA; CDR2 reads SQIVND (reference sequence). Germline trimming cut 9 bases from V and 1 base from J; bases unmatched to any gene: 5. The CDR3 is CASVYRGNTEAFF. Written as DNA, the CDR3 is TGTGCCAGCGTATACAGGGGGAACACTGAAGCTTTCTTT.

This clone was seen once. The chain couples TRBV11-2 to TRBJ2-1, with TRBD2 identical over 10 bases. CDR1 SGHAT and CDR2 FQNNGV come from the germline V gene. The CDR3 contains 15 residues. The V and J ends lost 5 bases and 6 bases, in that order; junction bases with no gene match: 7. The CDR3 reads CASSPIAGGFNEQFF. The CDR3 DNA is TGTGCCAGCAGCCCCATAGCGGGAGGTTTCAATGAGCAGTTCTTC.

This clone was found once. This chain connects TRBV5-1 to TRBJ1-1, with D possibly matching TRBD1 (5 bases). Germline V gene lookup returns CDR1 SGHRS and CDR2 YFSETQ. The ends were cut back, 4 bases at V and 4 bases at J, with 20 bases in the middle. This CDR3 spans 16 amino acids. The CDR3 DNA sequence: TGCGCCAGCAGCCAAGCCGCGCAGGGCTGGGGCACTGAAGCTTTCTTT. It encodes CASSQAAQGWGTEAFF. Together with reference TRBV5-1 and TRBJ1-1, the CDR3 gives the full variable domain: KAGVTQTPRYLIKTRGQQVTLSCSPISGHRSVSWYQQTPGQGLQFLFEYFSETQRNKGNFPGRFSGRQFSNSRSEMNVSTLELGDSALYLCASSQAAQGWGTEAFFGQGTRLTVV.

This sequence joins TRBV18 and TRBJ2-7; 8 bases are a match to TRBD1. Losses at the gene ends were 6 bases for V and 5 bases for J; bases not matched to a gene: 6. Germline-derived CDR1 and CDR2 are KGHSH and LQKENI. The CDR3 has 13 residues. The CDR3 loop is CASSHDRGHEQYF. The CDR3 region has the DNA TGTGCCAGCTCGCATGACAGGGGCCACGAGCAGTACTTC.

About this clone: The same CDR3 also results from other DNA sequences found in this sample. V is TRBV7-3 and J is TRBJ2-5, with TRBD2 matching over 7 bases. The CDR3 is made up of 15 amino acids. Germline loops: CDR1 SGHTA, CDR2 FQGTGA. After removal of 0 bases from V and 5 bases from J, the junction contained 6 bases not matched to a gene. CDR3 bases: TGTGCCAGCAGCTTAACCGGCGGGAGAGGGGAGACCCAGTACTTC. Translated, it gives CASSLTGGRGETQYF. Variable domain in full (rest from reference TRBV7-3 and TRBJ2-5): GAGVSQTPSNKVTEKGKYVELRCDPISGHTALYWYRQSLGQGPEFLIYFQGTGAADDSGLPNDRFFAVRPEGSVSTLKIQRTERGDSAVYLCASSLTGGRGETQYFGPGTRLLVL.

The V call is TRBV5-1, the J call TRBJ2-7; TRBD1 is a possible D gene (6 bases). The V and J ends lost 0 bases and 2 bases respectively, with 12 bases between them. The CDR3 runs to 15 residues. Germline CDR1 and CDR2: SGHRS and YFSETQ. The CDR3 loop reads CASSLGTAGTYEQYF. The CDR3 DNA sequence: TGCGCCAGCAGCTTGGGGACAGCTGGAACCTACGAGCAGTACTTC.

This clone showed up just once. Here the CDR3 DNA reads TGTGCCACGACTACAGGGGTCTACAATGAGCAGTTCTTC. Amino acids: CATTTGVYNEQFF. This chain uses TRBV27 with TRBJ2-1, with 7 bases identical to TRBD1. From germline, CDR1 is MNHEY and CDR2 SMNVEV (reference sequence). Trimming took 10 bases from V and 3 from J; bases not matched to a gene: 6. The CDR3 spans 13 residues.

V is TRBV6-1 and J is TRBJ2-2; 7 bases map to TRBD2. Trimming cost V 0 bases and J 2 bases; bases outside gene matches: 6. This CDR3 region has 17 residues. Germline CDR1 MNHNS, CDR2 SASEGT. This CDR3 reads CASSEARLAVNTGELFF. The CDR3 coding sequence is TGTGCCAGCAGTGAAGCGAGGCTAGCGGTCAACACCGGGGAGCTGTTTTTT.

The genes are TRBV5-6 and TRBJ2-1; D remains ambiguous. The CDR3 extends over 16 amino acids. Germline V CDR1 and CDR2: SGHDT, YYEEEE. Trimming took off 0 bases at V and 0 bases at J, with 10 bases between the two ends. CDR3 in amino acids: CASSLVGPNSYNEQFF. In DNA, the CDR3 is TGTGCCAGCAGCTTGGTGGGTCCTAACTCCTACAATGAGCAGTTCTTC.

This rearrangement joins TRBV7-2 to TRBJ2-3; 7 bases map to TRBD1. The CDR3 sequence is 14 residues long. The V segment lost 5 bases and the J segment 3 bases; nucleotides outside the gene matches: 5. CDR1 is SGHTA, CDR2 FQGNSA, per germline. CDR3 nucleotides: TGTGCCAGCAGCCTCTGGACAGGAACAGATACGCAGTATTTT. This translates into CASSLWTGTDTQYF.

J is TRBJ2-1 and V is TRBV28, with 11 bases that match TRBD2. The trim removed 2 bases at V and 12 bases at J, leaving 9 bases unmatched. The length of the CDR3 is 15 residues. Germline V gene data show CDR1 as MDHEN and CDR2 as SYDVKM. In nucleotides, the CDR3 is TGTGCCAGCAGTTTACGGACTAGCGGGCCAATTGTGCAGTTCTTC. Its translation: CASSLRTSGPIVQFF. Combining the CDR3 with reference TRBV28 and TRBJ2-1 gives the whole variable domain DVKVTQSSRYLVKRTGEKVFLECVQDMDHENMFWYRQDPGLGLRLIYFSYDVKMKEKGDIPEGYSVSREKKERFSLILESASTNQTSMYLCASSLRTSGPIVQFFGPGTRLTVL.

V is TRBV5-4 and J is TRBJ2-7; D not certain. This CDR3 spans 13 amino acids. Germline V lookup: CDR1 SGHNT, CDR2 YYREEE (reference sequence). Trimming stripped 2 bases from V and 3 bases from J, with 9 bases between. The CDR3 DNA follows: TGTGCCAGCAGCTTCGGTCCCGACTACGAGCAGTACTTC. This gives the protein CASSFGPDYEQYF. Based on the CDR3 plus reference TRBV5-4 and TRBJ2-7, the full variable domain is ETGVTQSPTHLIKTRGQQVTLRCSSQSGHNTVSWYQQALGQGPQFIFQYYREEENGRGNFPPRFSGLQFPNYSSELNVNALELDDSALYLCASSFGPDYEQYFGPGTRLTVT.

A single count supports this clone. The CDR3 DNA sequence: TGTGCCAGCACCCAGACAGGATCAACTAATGAAAAACTGTTTTTT. Encoded protein: CASTQTGSTNEKLFF. The J gene is TRBJ1-4, the V gene TRBV2; D is possibly TRBD1 (6 bases). V was shortened by 7 bases and J by 0 bases, with 12 bases between the two germline ends. Germline lookup yields CDR1 SNHLY and CDR2 FYNNEI. This CDR3 has 15 residues.